One and the same sample provided the 5 T cell receptor beta chains below, sequenced in a study of beta chain features in type 1 diabetes. As every portion of the isolated RNA was reverse transcribed, the sequencing read expressed TCRB transcripts. Sequenced by immunoSEQ multiplex PCR; TCRdb stores in-frame clones only, minus some. In the table there are 20,000 to 25,000 clones, more than 45% of which are singletons. Their recognized antigens are unknown. Overall study findings and caveats: In every one of the four CD4+ subsets, TCRB CDR3s were moderately but significantly shorter in Type 1 diabetes patients.

The sequenced material came from stem cell memory CD4+ T cells from blood. The origin of the receptors is a man aged 18 to 35 with type 1 diabetes.

The chain couples TRBV7-2 to TRBJ1-2, with D possibly being TRBD1 (5 bases). The germline CDR1 and CDR2 sequences are SGHTA and FQGNSA. CDR3 length: 16 residues. V dropped 5 bases and J dropped 8 bases, with 24 bases sitting between them. CDR3 in DNA: TGTGCCAGCAGCCCACTGGGGGGTTGGCAGGCGGGGGGCTACACCTTC. Translation gives CASSPLGGWQAGGYTF.

The chain employs TRBV2 and TRBJ2-2, with TRBD2 matching 12 bases. J was trimmed by 4 bases and V by 8 bases; bases with no gene match: 5. This CDR3 comprises 15 residues. CDR1 and CDR2 (germline): SNHLY, FYNNEI. CDR3 coding DNA: TGTGCCAGCCTAGCGGGAGGGTGGCGCACCGGGGAGCTGTTTTTT. Translated: CASLAGGWRTGELFF.

This clone was recorded a few times. The chain links TRBV7-2 to TRBJ2-2; D is ambiguous. V was cut by 1 base and J by 8 bases, with 8 bases left in between. The germline CDR1 and CDR2 sequences are SGHTA and FQGNSA. CDR3 length equals 13 residues. Here the CDR3 reads CASSLVVGGELFF. The DNA for the CDR3 is TGTGCCAGCAGCTTAGTAGTCGGTGGGGAGCTGTTTTTT. Drawing the rest from reference TRBV7-2 and TRBJ2-2, the complete variable domain is GAGVSQSPSNKVTEKGKDVELRCDPISGHTALYWYRQSLGQGLEFLIYFQGNSAPDKSGLPSDRFSAERTGGSVSTLTIQRTQQEDSAVYLCASSLVVGGELFFGEGSRLTVL.

The chain joins TRBV23-1 to TRBJ2-3; TRBD1 matches at 7 bases. TRBV23-1 is placed among ORFs of uncertain function. This CDR3 is built from 13 residues. The CDR3 region is CYPYRGSTDTQYF. The CDR3 DNA reads TGCTACCCTTACAGGGGCAGCACAGATACGCAGTATTTT.

This clone was detected only a few times. The genes are TRBV19 and TRBJ2-7, with 10 positions matching TRBD1. Trimming at V came to 4 bases and at J to 0 bases, leaving 3 bases not matched to a gene. This CDR3 region has 15 residues. The V gene's germline CDR1 is LNHDA and CDR2 SQIVND (reference sequence). CDR3 region: CASSTDRGSSYEQYF. CDR3 in DNA: TGTGCCAGTAGTACGGACAGGGGGAGCTCCTACGAGCAGTACTTC.